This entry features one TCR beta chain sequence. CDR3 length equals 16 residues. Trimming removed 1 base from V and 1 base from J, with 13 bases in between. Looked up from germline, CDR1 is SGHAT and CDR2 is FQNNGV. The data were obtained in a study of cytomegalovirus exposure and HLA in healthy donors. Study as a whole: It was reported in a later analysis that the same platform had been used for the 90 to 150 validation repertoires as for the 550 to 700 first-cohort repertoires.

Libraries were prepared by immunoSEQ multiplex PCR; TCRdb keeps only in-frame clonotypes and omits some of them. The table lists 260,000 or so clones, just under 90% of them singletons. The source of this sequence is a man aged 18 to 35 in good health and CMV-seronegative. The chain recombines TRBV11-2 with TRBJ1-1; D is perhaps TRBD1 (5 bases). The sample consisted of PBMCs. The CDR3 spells CASSLGWGKTNTEAFF. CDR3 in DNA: TGTGCCAGCAGCTTAGGTTGGGGCAAGACGAACACTGAAGCTTTCTTT.